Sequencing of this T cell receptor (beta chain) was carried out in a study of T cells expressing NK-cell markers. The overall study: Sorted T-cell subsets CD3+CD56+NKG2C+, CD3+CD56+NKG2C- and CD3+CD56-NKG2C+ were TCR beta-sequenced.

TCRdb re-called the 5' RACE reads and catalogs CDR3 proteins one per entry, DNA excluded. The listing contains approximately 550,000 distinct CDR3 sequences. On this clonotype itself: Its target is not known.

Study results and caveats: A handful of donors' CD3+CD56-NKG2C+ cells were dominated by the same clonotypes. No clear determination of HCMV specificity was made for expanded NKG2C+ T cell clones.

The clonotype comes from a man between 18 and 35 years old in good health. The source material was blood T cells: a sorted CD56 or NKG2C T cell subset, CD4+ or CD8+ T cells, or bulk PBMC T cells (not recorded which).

This chain's CDR3 is CASSTSQGNYGYTF. This chain joins TRBV18 and TRBJ1-2; checking the TCRdb D call of TRBD1 is not possible without DNA. CDR1 and CDR2 (germline): KGHSH, LQKENI. This CDR3 has 14 residues.